The following is a T cell receptor beta chain sequence with its context. What this receptor recognizes is not known. Base qualities are not recorded, but no much larger clone differs from it by a single base. Reading the germline V gene gives CDR1 MNHNS and CDR2 SASEGT. The CDR3, from cysteine to phenylalanine, totals 17 residues. The kept DNA is CDR3 alone, 51 bases in frame from the first base. V has 2 bases trimmed and J has 9 bases trimmed; junction bases matching no gene number 11. To demonstrate the VDJtools post-analysis software, the study profiled TCR beta repertoires from the peripheral blood of 13 young patients with multiple sclerosis. The multiple sclerosis patients were children and adolescents between 6 and 15 years of age. This sample is part of a study of post-analysis software for immune sequencing data (dated by TCRdb to 2014 to 2015). About the full investigation: Recorded disease courses included relapsing-remitting, secondary progressive and progressive-relapsing multiple sclerosis, with some patients lacking subtype annotation. The multiple sclerosis patient repertoires were compared with approximately 11 previously published healthy control repertoires from donors aged about 6 to 26 years. A subset of samples was prepared in parallel using single-end sample barcoding, then pooled and co-amplified after Illumina adapter ligation. The full study reports these points: The control group was slightly older than the multiple sclerosis patient group. Direct clustering with F measure revealed strong co-clustering of samples prepared in the same batch, which led to a batch-effect correction. Normalized Chao1 diversity was significantly lower in multiple sclerosis patients than controls, suggesting substantial peripheral T-cell clonal expansion. Significantly higher frequencies in patients than in controls were found for roughly 5 TRBV segments, including TRBV5-6, TRBV5-1 and TRBV20-1.

The method behind the library was PCR. Instrument used: Illumina HiSeq 2500. Unique molecular identifiers were incorporated into TCR beta cDNA libraries to reduce PCR and sequencing biases. Every 1 to 10 million input T cells yielded around 500,000 cDNA molecules, meaning each molecule approximated one T cell. Patient libraries were prepared and sequenced with the same protocol used for the earlier healthy control dataset. Within a given batch, samples were prepared together, multiplexed and sequenced on the same HiSeq lane. Per the authors' processing: Raw barcoded reads were processed with MIGEC, and single-read molecular identifier groups were discarded before consensus assembly and CDR3 extraction. Clonotype tables were post-analysed with VDJtools, and diversity was normalized by down-sampling all datasets to the smallest sample size. To correct batch-related cross-sample contamination, repertoire overlap clustering matched CDR3 amino acid sequences but not nucleotide sequences. Using fastp trimming at Q25 and MiXCR clonotype assembly, TCRdb reanalyzed the public sequencing data and kept in-frame beta chains. Merged by CDR3 protein, the rows form single entries marked with the most common genes and DNA. The V and J calls here are based on TCRdb, not the publication. Counted in this sample were 350,000 to 450,000 distinct CDR3 sequences; about a third of them appeared once. Clones ranked in the top ten supply roughly 13% of the sample.

The sample comprised blood. This sequence uses TRBV6-1 and TRBJ1-6; TRBD1 matches 9 bases in the middle. This clonotype was sampled from a girl aged 5 to 17 with multiple sclerosis. CDR3 reads: CASSEIVGTGSSSPLHF. The bases are TGTGCCAGCAGTGAAATCGTTGGGACAGGGAGTAGTTCACCCCTCCACTTT.